The next 30 T cell receptor beta chains were all read from a single sample in a study of blood T cell repertoires in COVID-19. Using immunoSEQ multiplex PCR, the repertoire was profiled, and TCRdb retains in-frame clones only, with some absent. The data show 120,000 to 150,000 clones, 80% seen once. Sequenced input: peripheral blood. The receptor set was obtained from a man in his 60s with active or convalescent COVID-19.

Details on this clone: The identical CDR3 is also encoded by other nucleotide sequences in the sample. The chain joins TRBV4-3 to TRBJ1-3, with 8 bases that match TRBD1. CDR1 is LGHNA and CDR2 is YSLEER in the germline V gene. The CDR3 consists of 16 residues. The ends lost 1 base at V and 4 bases at J; junction bases unmatched: 6. The CDR3 spells CASSQARTGSGNTIYF. Written as DNA, the CDR3 is TGCGCCAGCAGCCAAGCTCGGACAGGGTCCGGAAACACCATATATTTT.

The chain couples TRBV29-1 to TRBJ2-3, with TRBD2 matching 9 bases. Per the germline V gene, CDR1 is SQVTM and CDR2 is ANQGSEA. Trimming took 7 bases from V and 4 from J; bases not matched to a gene: 3. The CDR3 spans 12 residues. CDR3 protein: CSAAGGADTQYF. CDR3 DNA: TGCAGCGCTGCGGGAGGGGCAGATACGCAGTATTTT.

This clone has more than one count but fewer than ten. The chain has TRBV5-1 and TRBJ1-6; D is uncertain. Germline V gene lookup returns CDR1 SGHRS and CDR2 YFSETQ. V was clipped by 1 base and J by 5 bases, with 7 bases between them. This CDR3 comprises 14 residues. CDR3 sequence reads: CASSLKSDNSPLHF. CDR3 DNA: TGCGCCAGCAGCTTGAAGTCAGATAATTCACCCCTCCACTTT. The whole variable domain, remainder taken from reference TRBV5-1 and TRBJ1-6, is KAGVTQTPRYLIKTRGQQVTLSCSPISGHRSVSWYQQTPGQGLQFLFEYFSETQRNKGNFPGRFSGRQFSNSRSEMNVSTLELGDSALYLCASSLKSDNSPLHFGNGTRLTVT.

This clone was counted a single time. This chain joins TRBV28 and TRBJ2-2; 13 bases fit TRBD2. Unmatched junction bases numbered 2, after V lost 4 bases and J lost 3 bases. Looked up from germline, CDR1 is MDHEN and CDR2 is SYDVKM. The CDR3 covers 16 residues. CDR3 residues: CASSWGLAGYTGELFF. The CDR3 DNA is TGTGCCAGCAGTTGGGGACTAGCGGGGTACACCGGGGAGCTGTTTTTT.

The chain recombines TRBV3-1 (or the pseudogene TRBV3-2) with TRBJ2-3; 7 nucleotides match TRBD2. The ends lost 0 bases at V and 4 bases at J; junction bases unmatched: 16. Germline CDR1 LGHDT, CDR2 YNNKEL (reference sequence). CDR3 length equals 19 residues. The CDR3 DNA follows: TGTGCCAGCAGCCAAGACCTCACCCATCGGCGGGAGAGGTCAGATACGCAGTATTTT. Translating gives CASSQDLTHRRERSDTQYF.

The genes are TRBV6-1 and TRBJ2-7, with 8 bases aligning to TRBD2. This CDR3 comprises 17 residues. The germline CDR1 and CDR2 sequences are MNHNS and SASEGT. The V and J ends lost 0 bases and 4 bases, in that order; junction bases with no gene match: 11. The CDR3 nucleotides are TGTGCCAGCAGTGAAGCCCCCTCCGGGACTAGTGGTTACGAGCAGTACTTC. It is translated as CASSEAPSGTSGYEQYF.

A single count supports this clone. The rearrangement links TRBV27 to TRBJ2-5; 10 bases map to TRBD1. The CDR3 contains 14 residues. The J segment lost 5 bases and the V segment lost 5 bases, leaving 5 bases of the junction unmatched. Looked up from germline, CDR1 is MNHEY and CDR2 is SMNVEV (reference sequence). As DNA, the CDR3 is TGTGCCAGCAGTCAGACAGGGGGCTGGGAGACCCAGTACTTC. It is translated as CASSQTGGWETQYF.

The rearrangement joins TRBV9 to TRBJ2-7; 9 bases are a match to TRBD2. CDR1 is SGDLS, CDR2 YYNGEE, per germline. Trimming cost V 3 bases and J 6 bases; bases outside gene matches: 7. The CDR3 runs 14 residues. CDR3 sequence (DNA): TGTGCCAGCAGCGAACTAGCGGGTCTCCGCGAGCAGTACTTC. Its protein product is CASSELAGLREQYF. Variable domain in full (rest from reference TRBV9 and TRBJ2-7): DSGVTQTPKHLITATGQRVTLRCSPRSGDLSVYWYQQSLDQGLQFLIQYYNGEERAKGNILERFSAQQFPDLHSELNLSSLELGDSALYFCASSELAGLREQYFGPGTRLTVT.

This chain joins TRBV11-2 and TRBJ2-1; 7 bases match TRBD2. The length of the CDR3 is 15 residues. Trimming removed 0 bases from V and 6 bases from J; junction bases left unmatched: 5. Germline lookup yields CDR1 SGHAT and CDR2 FQNNGV. The CDR3 DNA reads as TGTGCCAGCAGCTTAGACGGGGGGTGGGGCAATGAGCAGTTCTTC. It yields the protein CASSLDGGWGNEQFF.

This chain links TRBV5-1 with TRBJ1-4, with a possible D match to TRBD1 (5 bases). The length of the CDR3 is 15 residues. Between the trimmed V and J ends, which lost 1 base and 4 bases, there was a span of 11 bases. Germline CDR1 and CDR2: SGHRS and YFSETQ. CDR3 amino acids: CASSLFGRDNEKLFF. For the CDR3, the DNA is TGCGCCAGCAGCTTGTTCGGCAGGGATAATGAAAAACTGTTTTTT. Complete variable domain (other parts from reference TRBV5-1 and TRBJ1-4): KAGVTQTPRYLIKTRGQQVTLSCSPISGHRSVSWYQQTPGQGLQFLFEYFSETQRNKGNFPGRFSGRQFSNSRSEMNVSTLELGDSALYLCASSLFGRDNEKLFFGSGTQLSVL.

The chain is built from TRBV7-3 and TRBJ2-1; 7 bases line up with TRBD1. The germline V gene encodes CDR1 SGHTA and CDR2 FQGTGA. There are 15 residues in the CDR3. Trimming took 0 bases from V and 6 from J; bases not matched to a gene: 5. The chain's CDR3 is CASSLTGTVSNEQFF. CDR3 in DNA: TGTGCCAGCAGCTTAACGGGGACAGTTTCCAATGAGCAGTTCTTC.

V and J are TRBV25-1 and TRBJ2-1; weak D call: TRBD1 (6 bases). The V end was cut by 5 bases, the J end by 2 bases, with 16 bases between. The CDR3 length is 16 residues. The germline gives CDR1 MGHDK, CDR2 SYGVNS. For the CDR3, the DNA is TGTGCCAGCAGTAAGGCCGGGACAACCACCTACAATGAGCAGTTCTTC. It codes for CASSKAGTTTYNEQFF.

This clone was seen more than once but under ten times. The gene calls are TRBV19 and TRBJ2-1; 11 nucleotides match TRBD2. Germline loops: CDR1 LNHDA, CDR2 SQIVND (reference sequence). The CDR3 has 20 amino acids. J was trimmed by 5 bases and V by 10 bases; bases with no gene match: 25. The CDR3 coding sequence is TGTGCCACCCAACCTCCGCCAGGACGGGCTAGCGGGAGGAGTCACAATGAGCAGTTCTTC. It is translated as CATQPPPGRASGRSHNEQFF.

The chain combines TRBV2 with TRBJ2-3, with a weak D call TRBD1 (6 bases). The V gene lost 6 bases and the J gene lost 10 bases, with 17 bases spanning the gap. The CDR3 has 13 amino acids. Germline V CDR1 and CDR2: SNHLY, FYNNEI. This CDR3 is CASRLFYRDSQYF. CDR3 DNA sequence: TGTGCCAGCAGGCTTTTTTACAGGGATTCGCAGTATTTT.

The CDR3, as DNA: TGTGCCAGCAGCGCCGGTGGCTCTGGGGCCAACGTCCTGACTTTC. It yields the protein CASSAGGSGANVLTF. The chain employs TRBV7-2 and TRBJ2-6; D not resolved. V dropped 5 bases and J dropped 0 bases, with 8 bases sitting between them. Germline lookup yields CDR1 SGHTA and CDR2 FQGNSA. The CDR3 totals 15 residues.

V and J are TRBV19 and TRBJ1-5, with D unresolved. Germline CDR1 and CDR2: LNHDA and SQIVND (reference sequence). The CDR3 sequence is 14 residues long. The V end was cut by 3 bases, the J end by 5 bases, with 11 bases between. The CDR3 region is CASSIFNGDQPQHF. CDR3 in DNA: TGTGCCAGTAGTATTTTCAACGGGGATCAGCCCCAGCATTTT.

This clone was seen only a few times. V usage is TRBV5-1 and J usage is TRBJ2-3; TRBD1 matches 7 bases. The length of the CDR3 is 14 residues. In germline, CDR1 is SGHRS, CDR2 YFSETQ. Trimming removed 5 bases from V and 4 bases from J; junction bases left unmatched: 7. The CDR3 coding sequence is TGCGCCAGCAGTGAGGGGGCGCTGGCAGATACGCAGTATTTT. It codes for CASSEGALADTQYF. Supplemented by reference TRBV5-1 and TRBJ2-3, the full variable domain reads KAGVTQTPRYLIKTRGQQVTLSCSPISGHRSVSWYQQTPGQGLQFLFEYFSETQRNKGNFPGRFSGRQFSNSRSEMNVSTLELGDSALYLCASSEGALADTQYFGPGTRLTVL.

The chain combines TRBV10-3 with TRBJ2-5; 9 bases match TRBD1. The CDR3 length is 15 residues. Per germline, CDR1 ENHRY and CDR2 SYGVKD. The trim removed 6 bases at V and 5 bases at J, leaving 10 bases unmatched. CDR3: CAISRPGTGLETQYF. CDR3 in DNA: TGTGCCATCAGCCGTCCCGGGACAGGGTTGGAGACCCAGTACTTC.

This clone was found once. Here the CDR3 reads CASSEAGGRTDTQYF. For the CDR3, the DNA is TGTGCCAGCAGTGAAGCGGGAGGGCGCACAGATACGCAGTATTTT. V gene TRBV6-1 combines with J gene TRBJ2-3; 7 nucleotides line up with TRBD2. Germline V gene sequence: CDR1 MNHNS, CDR2 SASEGT. The CDR3 is 15 residues long. The ends lost 0 bases at V and 1 base at J; junction bases unmatched: 1.

The V and J genes are TRBV2 and TRBJ2-1; 10 nucleotides agree with TRBD2. Germline lookup yields CDR1 SNHLY and CDR2 FYNNEI. CDR3 length equals 14 residues. J gave up 7 bases and V 6 bases, and 6 bases lay outside the gene matches. DNA for the CDR3: TGTGCCAGCAGCTCCGGGACTAGCGTAAATGAGCAGTTCTTC. Amino acids: CASSSGTSVNEQFF.

The V and J genes are TRBV28 and TRBJ2-7; perhaps TRBD2 as D (6 bases). The CDR3 totals 15 residues. Germline-derived CDR1 and CDR2 are MDHEN and SYDVKM. Trimming left V 5 bases short and J 1 base short, with 15 bases between. The CDR3 DNA reads as TGTGCCAGCAGTACGCGCACCGGGGGATCCTACGAGCAGTACTTC. Its translation: CASSTRTGGSYEQYF.

The chain carries TRBV3-1 (or the pseudogene TRBV3-2) and TRBJ2-7; 11 bases align to TRBD2. The CDR3 covers 14 residues. CDR1 and CDR2 (germline): LGHDT, YNNKEL (reference sequence). With V trimmed by 8 bases and J by 7 bases, 10 bases remained unmatched. CDR3 nucleotide sequence: TGTGCCAGCGCGGGACTAGCGGTCGGGGGTGAGCAGTACTTC. It specifies CASAGLAVGGEQYF.

The CDR3 region is CAPEVKGTSGYEQYF. Written as DNA, the CDR3 is TGCGCCCCAGAGGTCAAGGGAACCAGCGGGTACGAGCAGTACTTC. The V and J genes are TRBV5-1 and TRBJ2-7; D is possibly TRBD2 (6 bases). Germline V lookup: CDR1 SGHRS, CDR2 YFSETQ. V was trimmed by 10 bases and J by 4 bases, leaving 24 bases between them. This CDR3 is built from 15 residues.

The table lists this clone with a few counts. The chain is built from TRBV2 and TRBJ2-2; 10 bases are a match to TRBD1. V lost 10 bases and J lost 3; bases outside the gene matches: 5. This CDR3 comprises 14 residues. Per germline, CDR1 SNHLY and CDR2 FYNNEI. This CDR3 is CATGQGGYTGELFF. The CDR3 region has the DNA TGTGCCACAGGACAGGGGGGTTACACCGGGGAGCTGTTTTTT.

V is TRBV10-3 and J is TRBJ1-1; unclear D gene. The CDR3 runs 13 residues. V was cut by 2 bases and J by 1 base, with 5 bases left in between. Germline V CDR1 and CDR2: ENHRY, SYGVKD. CDR3 sequence reads: CAISERGNTEAFF. DNA for the CDR3: TGTGCCATCAGTGAGAGAGGGAACACTGAAGCTTTCTTT.

The genes are TRBV6-5 and TRBJ1-6, with TRBD1 as a possible D gene (5 bases). V lost 2 bases and J 4 bases, leaving 9 bases between the germline ends. Germline assignment: CDR1 MNHEY and CDR2 SVGAGI. CDR3 length: 15 amino acids. CDR3: CASSYGATYNSPLHF. The CDR3 DNA is TGTGCCAGCAGTTACGGGGCGACGTATAATTCACCCCTCCACTTT.

This sequence joins TRBV19 and TRBJ1-5; 9 nucleotides match TRBD1. The V and J ends lost 7 bases and 1 base, in that order; junction bases with no gene match: 11. This CDR3 has 17 amino acids. Germline-derived CDR1 and CDR2 are LNHDA and SQIVND (reference sequence). This chain's CDR3 is CASTPGQGVYSNQPQHF. DNA for the CDR3: TGTGCCAGTACCCCGGGACAGGGAGTTTACAGCAATCAGCCCCAGCATTTT.

The genes are TRBV12-3 or TRBV12-4 and TRBJ1-1, with 7 bases matching TRBD1. V gave up 5 bases and J gave up 1 base; unmatched junction bases: 1. This CDR3 is 13 amino acids long. CDR3: CASSRDRNTEAFF. CDR3 nucleotide sequence: TGTGCCAGCAGTCGGGACAGGAACACTGAAGCTTTCTTT.

This chain uses TRBV5-8 with TRBJ1-6; 8 bases agree with TRBD1. Trimming took 4 bases from V and 7 from J; bases not matched to a gene: 7. The CDR3 runs 15 residues. Germline V gives CDR1 SGHTS, CDR2 YDEGEE. The DNA for the CDR3 is TGTGCCAGCAGCACCAGGACAGGGAGGAATTCACCCCTCCACTTT. This encodes CASSTRTGRNSPLHF.

The rearrangement uses TRBV7-9 and TRBJ1-1, with a tentative D call TRBD1 (6 bases). Germline CDR1 is SEHNR and CDR2 is FQNEAQ (reference sequence). The CDR3 contains 14 residues. Trimming removed 1 base at V and 5 bases at J, with 11 bases between. The CDR3: CASSLVGGLTEAFF. In DNA, the CDR3 is TGTGCCAGCAGCTTAGTAGGGGGATTGACTGAAGCTTTCTTT.